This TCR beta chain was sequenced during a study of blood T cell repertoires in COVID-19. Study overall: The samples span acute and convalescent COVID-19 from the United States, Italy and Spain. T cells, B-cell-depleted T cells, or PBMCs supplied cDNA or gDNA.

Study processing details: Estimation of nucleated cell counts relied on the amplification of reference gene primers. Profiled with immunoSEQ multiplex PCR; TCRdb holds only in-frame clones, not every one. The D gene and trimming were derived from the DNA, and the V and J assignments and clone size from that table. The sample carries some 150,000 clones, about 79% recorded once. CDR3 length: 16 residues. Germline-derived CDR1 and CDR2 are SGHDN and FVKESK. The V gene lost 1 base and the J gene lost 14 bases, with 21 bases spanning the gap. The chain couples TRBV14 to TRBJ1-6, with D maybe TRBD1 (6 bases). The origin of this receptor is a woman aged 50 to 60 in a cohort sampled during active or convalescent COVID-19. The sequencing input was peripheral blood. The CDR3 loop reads CASSQAGGGRGGSLHF. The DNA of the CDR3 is TGTGCCAGCAGCCAAGCGGGAGGGGGACGCGGGGGGTCCCTCCACTTT.